This T cell receptor (beta chain) was retrieved from a study of blood T cell repertoires in COVID-19. As for the study in general: Italy, Spain and the United States were the sources of the convalescent and acute COVID-19 samples. T cells, B-cell-depleted T cells, or PBMCs supplied cDNA or gDNA.

The sample holds one count of this clone. In the original analysis: Reference gene primer amplification yielded estimated nucleated cell counts. Data came from immunoSEQ multiplex PCR; TCRdb stores just in-frame clones and leaves some out. The DNA gave D and trimming, while V, J and clone size come from that table. The table has hundreds of thousands of clones, about 89% seen once. The CDR3 is made up of 13 amino acids. V lost 2 bases, J lost 1 base, and 5 bases lay in between. Germline CDR1 reads SGHTA; CDR2 reads FQGTGA. Seattle researchers signed up patients amid active infection and tracked them longitudinally.

The sample comprised peripheral blood. The chain couples TRBV7-3 to TRBJ1-1, with D tentatively TRBD1 (5 bases). This receptor was identified in a woman in her 50s with COVID-19, enrolled during active disease. The CDR3 region has the DNA TGTGCCAGCAGCTTAGGGGCGAACACTGAAGCTTTCTTT. Translation gives CASSLGANTEAFF.